This T cell receptor (beta chain) originates from a study of blood T cell repertoires in COVID-19. Per the germline V gene, CDR1 is SGHKS and CDR2 is YYEKEE (reference sequence). V lost 0 bases and J 6 bases, leaving 10 bases between the germline ends. This CDR3 is 14 amino acids long. Assay: immunoSEQ multiplex PCR; the TCRdb copy retains only in-frame clones and omits some. Among 300,000 to 500,000 clones listed, approximately 87% were seen once. Assignments of participants to cohorts depended upon their own reported clinical history. This receptor was identified in a woman between 25 and 40 years old with acute COVID-19. The chain couples TRBV5-5 to TRBJ1-5; the D is unclear. What was sequenced was PBMCs or T cells enriched from blood (not recorded which). CDR3 in DNA: TGTGCCAGCAGCTTGGAATCCACTGCTCAGCCCCAGCATTTT. It is translated as CASSLESTAQPQHF.